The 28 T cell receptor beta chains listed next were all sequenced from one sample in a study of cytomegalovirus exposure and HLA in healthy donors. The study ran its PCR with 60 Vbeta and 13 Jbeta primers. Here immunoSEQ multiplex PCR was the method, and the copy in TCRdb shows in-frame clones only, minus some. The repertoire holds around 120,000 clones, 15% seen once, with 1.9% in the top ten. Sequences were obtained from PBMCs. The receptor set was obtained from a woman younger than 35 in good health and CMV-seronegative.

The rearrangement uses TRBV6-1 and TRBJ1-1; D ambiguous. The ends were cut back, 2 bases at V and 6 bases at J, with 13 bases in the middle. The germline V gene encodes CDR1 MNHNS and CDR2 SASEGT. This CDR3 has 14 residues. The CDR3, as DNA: TGTGCCAGCAGTGAATCCCGAGAGCCCGCTGAAGCTTTCTTT. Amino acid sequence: CASSESREPAEAFF.

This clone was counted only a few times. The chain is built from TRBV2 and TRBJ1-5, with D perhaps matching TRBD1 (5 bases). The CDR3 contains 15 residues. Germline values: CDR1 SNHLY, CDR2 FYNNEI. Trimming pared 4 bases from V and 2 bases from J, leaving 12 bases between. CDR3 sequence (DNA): TGTGCCAGCAGTGCGGGGGGGGGAGGCAATCAGCCCCAGCATTTT. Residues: CASSAGGGGNQPQHF.

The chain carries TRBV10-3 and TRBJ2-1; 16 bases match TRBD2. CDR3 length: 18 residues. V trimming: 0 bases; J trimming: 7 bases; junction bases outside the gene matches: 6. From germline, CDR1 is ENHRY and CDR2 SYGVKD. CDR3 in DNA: TGTGCCATCAGTGAGTCCGGGACTAGCGGGAGGGTAGGAAATGAGCAGTTCTTC. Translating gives CAISESGTSGRVGNEQFF.

CDR3 in DNA: TGCGCCAGCAGCTTGACAGGTCAAAGCTCCTACGAGCAGTACTTC. Its translation: CASSLTGQSSYEQYF. This chain links TRBV5-1 with TRBJ2-7; D might be TRBD1 (5 bases). The ends were cut back, 1 base at V and 0 bases at J, with 11 bases in the middle. CDR3 length: 15 residues. The V gene's germline CDR1 is SGHRS and CDR2 YFSETQ.

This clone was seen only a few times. This CDR3 reads CASNERGGGSLYEQYF. CDR3 DNA: TGTGCCAGCAACGAAAGGGGGGGAGGGTCTCTTTACGAGCAGTACTTC. This rearrangement joins TRBV28 to TRBJ2-7, with D possibly TRBD2 on 7 matching bases. The CDR3 has 16 amino acids. The V gene's germline CDR1 is MDHEN and CDR2 SYDVKM. V lost 7 bases, J lost 4 bases, and 23 bases lay in between.

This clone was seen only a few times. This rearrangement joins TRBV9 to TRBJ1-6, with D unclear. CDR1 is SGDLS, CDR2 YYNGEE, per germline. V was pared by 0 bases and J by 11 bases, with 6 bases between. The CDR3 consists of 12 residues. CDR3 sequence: CASSVGATPLHF. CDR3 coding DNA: TGTGCCAGCAGCGTAGGTGCGACACCCCTCCACTTT. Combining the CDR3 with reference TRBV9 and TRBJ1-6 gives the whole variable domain DSGVTQTPKHLITATGQRVTLRCSPRSGDLSVYWYQQSLDQGLQFLIQYYNGEERAKGNILERFSAQQFPDLHSELNLSSLELGDSALYFCASSVGATPLHFGNGTRLTVT.

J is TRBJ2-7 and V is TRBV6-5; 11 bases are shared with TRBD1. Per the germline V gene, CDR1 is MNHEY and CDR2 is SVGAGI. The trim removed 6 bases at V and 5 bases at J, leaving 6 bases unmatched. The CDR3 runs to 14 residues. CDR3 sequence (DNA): TGTGCCAGCAGCCGGACAGGGGGCGCGAACGAGCAGTACTTC. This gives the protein CASSRTGGANEQYF.

The CDR3 DNA follows: TGTGCCAGCAGCACGACGGGCTTAGCGGACTCACCCCTCCACTTT. This encodes CASSTTGLADSPLHF. V usage is TRBV7-9 and J usage is TRBJ1-6; no reliable D call. CDR1 is SEHNR and CDR2 is FQNEAQ in the germline V gene (reference sequence). The CDR3 is made up of 15 amino acids. Deletions cut 5 bases from V and 10 bases from J, with 18 bases between.

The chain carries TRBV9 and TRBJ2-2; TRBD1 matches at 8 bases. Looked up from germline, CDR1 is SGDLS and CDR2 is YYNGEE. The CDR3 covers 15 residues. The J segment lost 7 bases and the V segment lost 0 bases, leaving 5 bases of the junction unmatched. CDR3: CASSVVQGASGELFF. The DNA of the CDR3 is TGTGCCAGCAGCGTAGTCCAGGGGGCAAGCGGGGAGCTGTTTTTT.

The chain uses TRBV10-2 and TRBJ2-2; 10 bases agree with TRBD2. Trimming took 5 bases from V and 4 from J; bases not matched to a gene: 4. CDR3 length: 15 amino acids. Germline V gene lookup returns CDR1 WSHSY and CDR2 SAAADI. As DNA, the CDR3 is TGCGCCAGCAGTATAGCGGGAGGCCGCACCGGGGAGCTGTTTTTT. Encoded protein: CASSIAGGRTGELFF.

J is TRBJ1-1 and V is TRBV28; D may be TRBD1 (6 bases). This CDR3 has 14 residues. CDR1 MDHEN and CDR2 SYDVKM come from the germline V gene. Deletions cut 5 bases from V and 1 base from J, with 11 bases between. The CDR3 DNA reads TGTGCCAGCAGTGAGGGGGGGCAGAACACTGAAGCTTTCTTT. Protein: CASSEGGQNTEAFF.

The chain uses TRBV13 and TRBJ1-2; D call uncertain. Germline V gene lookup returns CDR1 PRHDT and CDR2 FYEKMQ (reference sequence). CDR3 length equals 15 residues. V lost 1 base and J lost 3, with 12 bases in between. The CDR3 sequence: CASSLEGDGDYGYTF. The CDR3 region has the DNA TGTGCCAGCAGCTTAGAGGGAGACGGAGACTATGGCTACACCTTC.

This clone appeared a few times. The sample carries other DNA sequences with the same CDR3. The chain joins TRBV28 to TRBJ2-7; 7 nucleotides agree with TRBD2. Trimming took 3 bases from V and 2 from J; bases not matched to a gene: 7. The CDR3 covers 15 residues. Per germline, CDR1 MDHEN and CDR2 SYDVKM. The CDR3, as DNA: TGTGCCAGCAGTTTGGGGCTAGCGGTAACCTACGAGCAGTACTTC. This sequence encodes CASSLGLAVTYEQYF. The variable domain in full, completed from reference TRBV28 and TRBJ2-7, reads DVKVTQSSRYLVKRTGEKVFLECVQDMDHENMFWYRQDPGLGLRLIYFSYDVKMKEKGDIPEGYSVSREKKERFSLILESASTNQTSMYLCASSLGLAVTYEQYFGPGTRLTVT.

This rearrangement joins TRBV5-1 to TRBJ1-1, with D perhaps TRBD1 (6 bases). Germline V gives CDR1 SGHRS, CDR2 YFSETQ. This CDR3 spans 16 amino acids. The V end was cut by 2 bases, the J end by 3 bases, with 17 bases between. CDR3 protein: CASSFLQGGRDTEAFF. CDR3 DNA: TGCGCCAGCAGCTTCCTACAGGGCGGGAGAGACACTGAAGCTTTCTTT.

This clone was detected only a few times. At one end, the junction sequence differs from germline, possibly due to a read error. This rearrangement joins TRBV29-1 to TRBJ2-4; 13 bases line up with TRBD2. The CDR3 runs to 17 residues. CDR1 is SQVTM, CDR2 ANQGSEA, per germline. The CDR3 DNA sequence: TGCAGCGTGGAAGGACTAGCGGGAGTGGAGGCCAAAAACATTCAGTACTTC. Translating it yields CSVEGLAGVEAKNIQYF.

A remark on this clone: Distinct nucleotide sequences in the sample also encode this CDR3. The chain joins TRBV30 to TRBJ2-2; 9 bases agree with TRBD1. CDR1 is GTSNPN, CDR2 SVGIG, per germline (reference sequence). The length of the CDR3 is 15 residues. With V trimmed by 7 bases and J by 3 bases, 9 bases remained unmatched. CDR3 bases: TGTGCCTACTTAACAGGGACAGGGTACACCGGGGAGCTGTTTTTT. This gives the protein CAYLTGTGYTGELFF.

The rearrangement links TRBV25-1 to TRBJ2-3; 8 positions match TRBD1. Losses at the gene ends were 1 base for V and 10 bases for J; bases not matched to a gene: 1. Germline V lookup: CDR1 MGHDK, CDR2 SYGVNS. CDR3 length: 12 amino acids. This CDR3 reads CASSEWTGPQYF. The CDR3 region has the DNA TGTGCCAGCAGTGAATGGACAGGGCCGCAGTATTTT.

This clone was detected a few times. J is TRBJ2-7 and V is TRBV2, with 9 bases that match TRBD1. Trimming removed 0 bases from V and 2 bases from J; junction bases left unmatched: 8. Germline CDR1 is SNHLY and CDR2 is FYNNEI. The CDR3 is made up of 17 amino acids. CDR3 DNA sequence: TGTGCCAGCAGTGAAGCCCTTCCCGGGACAGGGCCCTACGAGCAGTACTTC. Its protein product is CASSEALPGTGPYEQYF.

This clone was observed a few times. CDR3 nucleotide sequence: TGTGCCAGCAGTGAACAGGGTGTGTTTAACACCGGGGAGCTGTTTTTT. Translation gives CASSEQGVFNTGELFF. The chain is built from TRBV25-1 and TRBJ2-2; D is possibly TRBD1 (5 bases). CDR3 length: 16 residues. Germline CDR1 MGHDK, CDR2 SYGVNS. Trimming shortened V by 2 bases and J by 2 bases, and 12 bases separated the two germline ends.

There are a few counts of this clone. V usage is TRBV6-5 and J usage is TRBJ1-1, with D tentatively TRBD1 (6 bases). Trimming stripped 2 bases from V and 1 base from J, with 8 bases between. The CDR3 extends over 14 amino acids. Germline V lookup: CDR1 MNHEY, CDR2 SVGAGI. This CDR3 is CASSYDRPNTEAFF. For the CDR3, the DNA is TGTGCCAGCAGTTACGACAGGCCGAACACTGAAGCTTTCTTT.

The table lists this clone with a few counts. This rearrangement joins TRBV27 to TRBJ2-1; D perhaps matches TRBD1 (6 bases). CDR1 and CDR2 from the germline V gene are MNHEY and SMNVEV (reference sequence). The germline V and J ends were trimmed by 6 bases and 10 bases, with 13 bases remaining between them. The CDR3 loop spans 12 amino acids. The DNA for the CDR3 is TGTGCCAGCAGCTCACAGGGTAACGAGCAGTTCTTC. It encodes CASSSQGNEQFF.

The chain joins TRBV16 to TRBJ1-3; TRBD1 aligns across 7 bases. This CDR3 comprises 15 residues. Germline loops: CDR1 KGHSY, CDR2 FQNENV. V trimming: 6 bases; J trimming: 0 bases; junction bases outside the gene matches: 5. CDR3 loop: CASRRGQHSGNTIYF. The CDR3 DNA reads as TGTGCCAGCAGAAGGGGACAGCACTCTGGAAACACCATATATTTT.

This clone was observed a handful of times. CDR3 amino acids: CASSVILASSYEQYF. The DNA of the CDR3 is TGTGCCAGCAGTGTAATACTAGCGAGCTCCTACGAGCAGTACTTC. This chain uses TRBV2 with TRBJ2-7; 7 bases map to TRBD2. V shed 4 bases and J 0 bases; nucleotides not matched to a gene: 6. The CDR3 covers 15 residues. CDR1 and CDR2 from the germline V gene are SNHLY and FYNNEI.

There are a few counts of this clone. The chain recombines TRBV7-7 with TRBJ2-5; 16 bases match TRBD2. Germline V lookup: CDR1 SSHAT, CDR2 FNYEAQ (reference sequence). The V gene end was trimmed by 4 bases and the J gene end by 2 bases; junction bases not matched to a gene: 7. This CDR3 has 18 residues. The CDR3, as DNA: TGTGCCAGCAGCTCCGGGACTAGCGGGGGGGCCGTTCAAGAGACCCAGTACTTC. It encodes CASSSGTSGGAVQETQYF.

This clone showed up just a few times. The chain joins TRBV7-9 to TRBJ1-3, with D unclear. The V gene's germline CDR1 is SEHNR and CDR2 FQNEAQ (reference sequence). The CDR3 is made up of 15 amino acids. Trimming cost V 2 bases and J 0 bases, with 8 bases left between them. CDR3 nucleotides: TGTGCCAGCAGCTTACTCGGCGGCTCTGGAAACACCATATATTTT. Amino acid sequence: CASSLLGGSGNTIYF.

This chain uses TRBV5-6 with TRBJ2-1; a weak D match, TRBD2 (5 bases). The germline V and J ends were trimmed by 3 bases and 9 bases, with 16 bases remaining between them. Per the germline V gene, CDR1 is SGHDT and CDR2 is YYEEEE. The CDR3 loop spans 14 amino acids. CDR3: CASSSGEFYGEQFF. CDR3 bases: TGTGCCAGCAGCTCCGGGGAGTTTTATGGTGAGCAGTTCTTC.

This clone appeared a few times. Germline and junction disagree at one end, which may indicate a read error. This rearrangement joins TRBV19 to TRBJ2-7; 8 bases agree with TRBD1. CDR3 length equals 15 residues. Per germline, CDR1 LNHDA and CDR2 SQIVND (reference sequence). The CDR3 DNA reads TGTGCCAGTAGTTCCGTGGGGGGACAGGTCTACGAGCAGTGCTTC. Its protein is CASSSVGGQVYEQCF. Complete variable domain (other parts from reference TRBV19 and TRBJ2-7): DGGITQSPKYLFRKEGQNVTLSCEQNLNHDAMYWYRQDPGQGLRLIYYSQIVNDFQKGDIAEGYSVSREKKESFPLTVTSAQKNPTAFYLCASSSVGGQVYEQCFGPGTRLTVT.

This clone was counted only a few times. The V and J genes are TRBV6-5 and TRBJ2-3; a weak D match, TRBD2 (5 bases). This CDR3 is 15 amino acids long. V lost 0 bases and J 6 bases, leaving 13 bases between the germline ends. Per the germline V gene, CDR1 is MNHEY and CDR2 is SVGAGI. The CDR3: CASSYSGERADTQYF. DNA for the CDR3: TGTGCCAGCAGTTACTCGGGAGAGCGTGCGGATACGCAGTATTTT.